This T cell receptor (beta chain) is drawn from a study of cytomegalovirus exposure and HLA in healthy donors. Use of 60 Vbeta and 13 Jbeta primers characterized the PCR. TCRdb keeps only in-frame clones here, not all; method: immunoSEQ multiplex PCR. The repertoire holds roughly 110,000 clones, with more than 75% as singletons. With 6 bases clipped from V and 3 bases from J, the junction kept 9 bases outside the gene matches. The germline V gene has CDR1 SEHNR and CDR2 FQNEAQ (reference sequence). The CDR3 is 15 residues long. This clone was detected only once. No antigen is known for it. Study-wide results and limits: Reportedly, HLA-A and HLA-B alleles of most subjects were accurately predicted from TCR beta.

The sequenced sample consisted of PBMCs. This chain uses TRBV7-9 with TRBJ1-1, with TRBD1 matching 8 bases. This clonotype was sampled from a woman aged 45-65 years in good health and CMV-seropositive. The CDR3 nucleotides are TGTGCCAGCAGTCGTAACAGGGGGTCGGACACTGAAGCTTTCTTT. Residues: CASSRNRGSDTEAFF.